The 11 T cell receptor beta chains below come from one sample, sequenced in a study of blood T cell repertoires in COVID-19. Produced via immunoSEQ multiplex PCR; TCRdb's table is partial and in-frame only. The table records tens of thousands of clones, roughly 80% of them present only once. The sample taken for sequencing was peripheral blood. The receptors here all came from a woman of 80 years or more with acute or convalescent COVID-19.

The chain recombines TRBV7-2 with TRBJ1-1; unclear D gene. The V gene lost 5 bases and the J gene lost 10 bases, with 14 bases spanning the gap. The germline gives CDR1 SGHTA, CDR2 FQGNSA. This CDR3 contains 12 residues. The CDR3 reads CASSLQSPGAFF. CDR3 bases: TGTGCCAGCAGCCTCCAGAGCCCGGGAGCTTTCTTT.

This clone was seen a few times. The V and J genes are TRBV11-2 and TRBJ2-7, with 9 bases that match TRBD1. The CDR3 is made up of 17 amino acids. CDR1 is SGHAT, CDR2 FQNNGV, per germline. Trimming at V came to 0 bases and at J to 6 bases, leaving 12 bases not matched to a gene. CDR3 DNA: TGTGCCAGCAGCTTAGATTGGTCCGGGACAGGGCGTCTCGAGCAGTACTTC. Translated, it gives CASSLDWSGTGRLEQYF.

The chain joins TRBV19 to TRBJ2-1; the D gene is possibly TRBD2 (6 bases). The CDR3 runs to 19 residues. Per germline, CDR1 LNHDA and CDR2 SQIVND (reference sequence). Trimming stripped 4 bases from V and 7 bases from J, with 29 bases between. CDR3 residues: CASSTIVGLGGPLGNEQFF. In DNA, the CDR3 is TGTGCCAGTAGTACGATAGTTGGGCTCGGGGGTCCTTTGGGGAATGAGCAGTTCTTC.

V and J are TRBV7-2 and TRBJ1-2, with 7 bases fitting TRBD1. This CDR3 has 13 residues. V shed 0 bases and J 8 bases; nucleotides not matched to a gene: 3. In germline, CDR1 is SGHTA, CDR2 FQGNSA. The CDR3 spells CASSLARGHGYTF. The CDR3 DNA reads TGTGCCAGCAGCTTAGCTAGGGGGCACGGCTACACCTTC.

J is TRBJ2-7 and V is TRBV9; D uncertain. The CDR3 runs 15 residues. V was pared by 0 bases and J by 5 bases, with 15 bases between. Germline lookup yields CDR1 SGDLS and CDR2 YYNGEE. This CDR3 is CASSVVASSPHEQYF. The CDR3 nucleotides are TGTGCCAGCAGCGTAGTCGCGTCTAGTCCCCACGAGCAGTACTTC.

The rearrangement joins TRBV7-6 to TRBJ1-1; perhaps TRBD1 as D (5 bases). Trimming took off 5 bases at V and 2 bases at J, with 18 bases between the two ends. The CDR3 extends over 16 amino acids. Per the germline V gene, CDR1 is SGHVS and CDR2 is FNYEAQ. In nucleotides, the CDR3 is TGTGCCAGCAGCATTGACAGTAGACGGCGAAACACTGAAGCTTTCTTT. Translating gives CASSIDSRRRNTEAFF.

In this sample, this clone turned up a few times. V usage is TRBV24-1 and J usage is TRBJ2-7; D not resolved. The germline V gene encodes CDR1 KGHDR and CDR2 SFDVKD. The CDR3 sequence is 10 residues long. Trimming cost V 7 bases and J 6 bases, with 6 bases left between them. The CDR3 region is CATRACEQYF. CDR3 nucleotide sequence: TGTGCCACCAGAGCTTGCGAGCAGTACTTC.

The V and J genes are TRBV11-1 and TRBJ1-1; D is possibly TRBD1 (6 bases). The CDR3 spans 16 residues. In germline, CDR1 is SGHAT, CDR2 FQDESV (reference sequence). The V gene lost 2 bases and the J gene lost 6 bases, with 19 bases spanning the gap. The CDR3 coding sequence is TGTGCCAGCAGCTTAACTGTACAGGGTCTCGACGCTGAAGCTTTCTTT. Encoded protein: CASSLTVQGLDAEAFF.

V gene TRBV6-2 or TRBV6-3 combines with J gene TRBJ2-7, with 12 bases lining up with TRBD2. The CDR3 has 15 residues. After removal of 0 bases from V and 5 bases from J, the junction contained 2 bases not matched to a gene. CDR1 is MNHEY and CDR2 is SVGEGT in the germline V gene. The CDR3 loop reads CASSYSGLAGNEQYF. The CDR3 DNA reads TGTGCCAGCAGTTACTCCGGACTAGCGGGGAACGAGCAGTACTTC.

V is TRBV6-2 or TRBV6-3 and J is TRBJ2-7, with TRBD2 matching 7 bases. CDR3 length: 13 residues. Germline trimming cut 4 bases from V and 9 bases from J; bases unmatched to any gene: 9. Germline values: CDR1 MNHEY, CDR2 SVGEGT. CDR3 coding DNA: TGTGCCAGCAGTTGGGAGGGGCAACGTTGGCAGTACTTC. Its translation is CASSWEGQRWQYF.

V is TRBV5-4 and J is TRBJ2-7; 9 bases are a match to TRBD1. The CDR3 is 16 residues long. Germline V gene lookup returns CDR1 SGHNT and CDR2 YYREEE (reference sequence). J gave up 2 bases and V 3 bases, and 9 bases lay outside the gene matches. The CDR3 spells CASSWKKGQGTYEQYF. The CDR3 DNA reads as TGTGCCAGCAGCTGGAAAAAGGGACAGGGAACCTACGAGCAGTACTTC. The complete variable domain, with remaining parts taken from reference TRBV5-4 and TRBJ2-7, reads ETGVTQSPTHLIKTRGQQVTLRCSSQSGHNTVSWYQQALGQGPQFIFQYYREEENGRGNFPPRFSGLQFPNYSSELNVNALELDDSALYLCASSWKKGQGTYEQYFGPGTRLTVT.